A selection of T cell receptor beta chains follows, all from one sample in a study of graft-versus-host responses after intestinal transplantation. These receptors have no known antigen. The protocol was immunoSEQ multiplex PCR, while the TCRdb copy is restricted to in-frame clones and leaves out a portion. Of 85,000 to 100,000 clones detected, more than 85% appear once; the ten largest clones hold approximately 0.18%. Sample: unstimulated CD4+ T cells sorted from spleen or lymph node cells, taken before intestinal transplant. Source of these receptors: a human donor who received an intestinal transplant. Each CDR3 is given with its conserved first and last residue. Each record gives: CDR3 protein, CDR3 DNA, D gene, V gene, J gene, clone size. The D gene is left open where the match is weak. Size values are once, few and many counts, or a class for expanded clones, and some rows have none.

CDR3: CASSYRLAELYEQYF; DNA: TGTGCCAGCAGTTACCGGCTAGCGGAACTCTACGAGCAGTACTTC; D: TRBD2; V: TRBV6-5; J: TRBJ2-7; size: once
CDR3: CASSPIQGPYGYTF; DNA: TGCGCCAGCAGCCCTATACAGGGGCCCTATGGCTACACCTTC; D: TRBD1; V: TRBV4-3; J: TRBJ1-2; size: -
CDR3: CASSSLASGVTDTQYF; DNA: TGTGCCAGCAGCTCCCTCGCCAGCGGGGTCACAGATACGCAGTATTTT; D: TRBD2; V: TRBV7-2; J: TRBJ2-3; size: -
CDR3: CAWRGGTFNSPLHF; DNA: TGTGCCTGGAGGGGAGGGACATTCAATTCACCCCTCCACTTT; D: -; V: TRBV30; J: TRBJ1-6; size: -
CDR3: CASAEGSSDEKLFF; DNA: TGTGCCTCAGCAGAGGGTTCCTCTGATGAAAAACTGTTTTTT; D: -; V: TRBV6-1; J: TRBJ1-4; size: -
CDR3: CASSLVGSGLAYEQYF; DNA: TGTGCCAGCAGCTTGGTGGGGAGCGGGCTTGCCTACGAGCAGTACTTC; D: -; V: TRBV5-5; J: TRBJ2-7; size: -
CDR3: CASTETGTNEKLFF; DNA: TGTGCCAGCACCGAGACAGGGACTAATGAAAAACTGTTTTTT; D: TRBD1; V: TRBV6-1; J: TRBJ1-4; size: -
CDR3: CASRESGTLNTDTQYF; DNA: TGTGCCAGCAGAGAAAGTGGGACATTGAACACAGATACGCAGTATTTT; D: -; V: TRBV6-1; J: TRBJ2-3; size: -
CDR3: CASSLGLAGGWYNEQFF; DNA: TGCGCCAGCAGCTTGGGACTAGCGGGAGGTTGGTACAATGAGCAGTTCTTC; D: TRBD2; V: TRBV5-1; J: TRBJ2-1; size: -
CDR3: CASSLDRAGTEAFF; DNA: TGTGCCAGCAGCCTCGACAGGGCCGGCACTGAAGCTTTCTTT; D: TRBD1; V: TRBV7-3; J: TRBJ1-1; size: once
CDR3: CASSRGVGPSPLHF; DNA: TGTGCCAGCAGCCGCGGGGTCGGGCCTTCACCCCTCCACTTT; D: -; V: TRBV6-6; J: TRBJ1-6; size: -
CDR3: CASSQDRATYEQYF; DNA: TGTGCCAGTAGTCAGGACAGGGCGACCTACGAGCAGTACTTC; D: TRBD1; V: TRBV19; J: TRBJ2-7; size: -
CDR3: CASSERKAGGPDTQYF; DNA: TGCGCCAGCAGTGAAAGAAAAGCGGGAGGGCCGGATACGCAGTATTTT; D: TRBD2; V: TRBV10-1; J: TRBJ2-3; size: -
CDR3: CASSLGAWNSPLHF; DNA: TGTGCCAGCAGCCTAGGGGCTTGGAATTCACCCCTCCACTTT; D: -; V: TRBV2; J: TRBJ1-6; size: -
CDR3: CASSSGQGSYEQYF; DNA: TGTGCCAGCAGCTCAGGACAGGGCTCCTACGAGCAGTACTTC; D: TRBD1; V: TRBV7-9; J: TRBJ2-7; size: -
CDR3: CASSLIGTGGTGYEQYF; DNA: TGTGCCAGCAGCTTAATCGGAACGGGGGGCACCGGCTACGAGCAGTACTTC; D: -; V: TRBV7-3; J: TRBJ2-7; size: -
CDR3: CASKLAGASYEQYF; DNA: TGTGCCAGCAAACTAGCGGGAGCCTCCTACGAGCAGTACTTC; D: TRBD2; V: TRBV28; J: TRBJ2-7; size: -
CDR3: CAWSGPGEKLFF; DNA: TGTGCCTGGAGTGGGCCGGGAGAAAAACTGTTTTTT; D: -; V: TRBV30; J: TRBJ1-4; size: -
CDR3: CASSHRQGTEAFF; DNA: TGTGCCAGCAGCCACCGACAGGGCACTGAAGCTTTCTTT; D: -; V: TRBV21-1; J: TRBJ1-1; size: once
CDR3: CASSIGQGIPGPQHF; DNA: TGTGCCAGTAGTATAGGACAGGGTATCCCTGGGCCCCAGCATTTT; D: TRBD1; V: TRBV19; J: TRBJ1-5; size: -
CDR3: CASSLSAGWYEQYF; DNA: TGTGCCAGCAGCTTGTCCGCAGGTTGGTACGAGCAGTACTTC; D: -; V: TRBV5-5; J: TRBJ2-7; size: -
CDR3: CASSLRGGRADTQYF; DNA: TGTGCCAGCAGCTTACGCGGGGGGAGGGCAGATACGCAGTATTTT; D: TRBD2; V: TRBV11-2; J: TRBJ2-3; size: -
CDR3: CATSSSHQGGSYNSPLHF; DNA: TGTGCCACCAGCAGCTCCCACCAGGGAGGCTCCTATAATTCACCCCTCCACTTT; D: -; V: TRBV15; J: TRBJ1-6; size: once
CDR3: CETTGDLNTEAFF; DNA: TGTGAGACGACAGGGGATCTGAACACTGAAGCTTTCTTT; D: TRBD1; V: TRBV28; J: TRBJ1-1; size: -
CDR3: CATEPLYGYTF; DNA: TGTGCCACTGAGCCCCTCTATGGCTACACCTTC; D: -; V: TRBV7-2; J: TRBJ1-2; size: -
CDR3: CASSLSPGLNTEAFF; DNA: TGTGCCAGCAGCCTCAGCCCGGGTTTGAACACTGAAGCTTTCTTT; D: -; V: TRBV4-2; J: TRBJ1-1; size: -
CDR3: CASSQDTDEAFF; DNA: TGTGCCAGCAGTCAGGACACGGATGAAGCTTTCTTT; D: -; V: TRBV2; J: TRBJ1-1; size: -
CDR3: CASSSRGAGVVYGYTF; DNA: TGTGCCAGCAGTTCCCGTGGGGCAGGGGTTGTCTATGGCTACACCTTC; D: -; V: TRBV6-6; J: TRBJ1-2; size: -
CDR3: CASSQVLPGLEVSTGELFF; DNA: TGTGCCAGCAGCCAAGTCCTTCCGGGACTAGAGGTTTCCACCGGGGAGCTGTTTTTT; D: TRBD2; V: TRBV4-2; J: TRBJ2-2; size: -
CDR3: CASSPYRDRPTGELFF; DNA: TGTGCCAGCAGCCCATACCGGGACAGGCCCACCGGGGAGCTGTTTTTT; D: TRBD1; V: TRBV7-6; J: TRBJ2-2; size: -
CDR3: CASTLDRARSNSPLHF; DNA: TGTGCCAGTACCTTGGACAGGGCGCGTTCTAATTCACCCCTCCACTTT; D: TRBD1; V: TRBV19; J: TRBJ1-6; size: -